A selection of T cell receptor beta chains follows, all from one sample in a study of blood T cell repertoires in COVID-19. Method: immunoSEQ multiplex PCR; TCRdb's copy keeps in-frame clones and lacks some. The data show some 150,000 clones, just under 85% seen once. The source material was peripheral blood. These TCRs come from a woman in her thirties or forties with active or convalescent COVID-19. Both conserved end residues are part of each CDR3. A D gene is named only where the DNA matches it firmly. Clone size, where shown, is once, few, many, or a class for clones that have expanded.

j_call clone_size d_call v_call cdr3_aa cdr3_nt
TRBJ1-5 - - TRBV7-9 CASSRDNDRNQPQHF TGTGCCAGCAGCCGTGATAATGACAGGAATCAGCCCCAGCATTTT
TRBJ2-2 - TRBD1 TRBV7-2 CASSSGQGRIVSAGELFF TGTGCCAGCAGCTCAGGACAGGGGAGGATCGTGTCCGCCGGGGAGCTGTTTTTT
TRBJ2-5 - TRBD2 TRBV14 CASSPGLALETQYF TGTGCCAGCAGCCCGGGACTAGCGCTGGAGACCCAGTACTTC
TRBJ2-7 - - TRBV6-6 CASSLTFLGGRGNEQYF TGTGCCAGCAGTCTAACCTTTCTTGGGGGTCGGGGGAACGAGCAGTACTTC
TRBJ1-3 - TRBD1 TRBV28 CASSLLGQGARGNTIYF TGTGCCAGCAGTTTATTGGGACAGGGGGCGCGAGGAAACACCATATATTTT
TRBJ2-1 - - TRBV28 CASSLASRGNEQFF TGTGCCAGCAGTTTAGCCAGTCGGGGGAATGAGCAGTTCTTC
TRBJ1-1 - - TRBV6-2/TRBV6-3 CASSYREWTEAFF TGTGCCAGCAGTTACAGGGAGTGGACTGAAGCTTTCTTT
TRBJ1-2 - TRBD1 TRBV13 CASSLGRGTEPNYGYTF TGTGCCAGCAGCTTAGGCAGGGGGACAGAGCCTAACTATGGCTACACCTTC
TRBJ2-5 - - TRBV5-5 CASSLVPRDQETQYF TGTGCCAGCAGCTTAGTTCCGAGAGACCAAGAGACCCAGTACTTC
TRBJ1-5 - TRBD1 TRBV5-4 CASSVWTGPQPQHF TGTGCCAGCAGCGTCTGGACAGGGCCCCAGCCCCAGCATTTT
TRBJ1-4 - - TRBV28 CASSMGGKTNEKLFF TGTGCCAGCTCTATGGGAGGGAAGACTAATGAAAAACTGTTTTTT
TRBJ1-1 - - TRBV30 CAWSVLQGGFEAFF TGTGCCTGGAGTGTACTCCAAGGGGGATTTGAAGCTTTCTTT
TRBJ1-5 once - TRBV6-2/TRBV6-3 CASSYKPGMGNQPQHF TGTGCCAGCAGTTACAAGCCGGGTATGGGTAATCAGCCCCAGCATTTT
TRBJ1-2 - - TRBV19 CASSRGRVGGYGYTF TGTGCCAGTAGTAGAGGCAGGGTCGGGGGATATGGCTACACCTTC
TRBJ2-6 - - TRBV5-6 CASNPGPRQGSGANVLTF TGTGCCAGCAACCCAGGTCCGAGACAAGGCTCTGGGGCCAACGTCCTGACTTTC
TRBJ2-1 - TRBD2 TRBV24-1 CATSPSGGPSYNEQFF TGTGCCACCAGTCCAAGCGGGGGTCCCTCCTACAATGAGCAGTTCTTC
TRBJ2-5 - TRBD1 TRBV5-1 CATTPGQGAGETQYF TGCGCCACTACGCCCGGACAGGGGGCGGGAGAGACCCAGTACTTC
TRBJ2-3 - TRBD2 TRBV5-1 CASSWGSGTSTDTQYF TGCGCCAGCAGCTGGGGTAGCGGGACTAGCACAGATACGCAGTATTTT
TRBJ2-3 - TRBD2 TRBV2 CASRPRLAGLVDTQYF TGTGCCAGCAGGCCACGACTAGCGGGGTTGGTGGATACGCAGTATTTT
TRBJ1-1 - TRBD1 TRBV4-3 CASSQSLGQQNTEAFF TGCGCCAGCAGCCAATCGCTGGGACAGCAGAACACTGAAGCTTTCTTT
TRBJ1-1 - - TRBV7-2 CASSTLRVQAFF TGTGCCAGCAGTACCCTCCGGGTGCAAGCTTTCTTT
TRBJ2-5 - - TRBV19 CASSIARIQETQYF TGTGCCAGTAGTATAGCTAGGATTCAAGAGACCCAGTACTTC
TRBJ1-2 few TRBD1 TRBV27 CASSSTGNGYTF TGTGCCAGCAGTTCGACAGGGAACGGCTACACCTTC
TRBJ2-1 - - TRBV6-2/TRBV6-3 CASSYSGPSSYNEQFF TGTGCCAGCAGTTACTCGGGGCCTAGCTCCTACAATGAGCAGTTCTTC
TRBJ1-2 few TRBD1 TRBV28 CASRPTGWRGYTF TGTGCCAGCAGGCCGACAGGGTGGCGGGGCTACACCTTC
TRBJ2-3 - TRBD1 TRBV30 CAWSLQGLMDTQYF TGTGCCTGGAGCCTACAGGGGTTAATGGATACGCAGTATTTT
TRBJ2-3 many TRBD1 TRBV12-3/TRBV12-4 CASRLDRADTQYF TGTGCCAGCAGGCTCGACAGGGCAGATACGCAGTATTTT
TRBJ1-2 - TRBD1 TRBV14 CASSQDRAYGYTF TGTGCCAGCAGCCAGGACAGGGCTTATGGCTACACCTTC
TRBJ1-1 - TRBD1 TRBV3-1/TRBV3-2 CASSRGGTGGNTEAFF TGTGCCAGCAGCCGGGGGGGCACAGGGGGGAACACTGAAGCTTTCTTT
TRBJ2-3 - TRBD1 TRBV6-4 CASSGTGGSTDTQYF TGTGCCAGCAGTGGGACAGGGGGCAGCACAGATACGCAGTATTTT
TRBJ2-7 once - TRBV10-1 CASSEHGDEQYF TGCGCCAGCAGTGAACACGGGGACGAGCAGTACTTC
TRBJ2-1 - TRBD1 TRBV6-5 CASSSPGQGANEQFF TGTGCCAGCAGTTCGCCGGGACAGGGGGCGAATGAGCAGTTCTTC
TRBJ1-1 - TRBD1 TRBV18 CASSPGITGDTEAFF TGTGCCAGCTCACCGGGGATTACAGGGGACACTGAAGCTTTCTTT
TRBJ1-4 - - TRBV5-1 CASSLGQFNEKLFF TGCGCCAGCAGCTTGGGGCAGTTTAATGAAAAACTGTTTTTT
TRBJ2-2 - TRBD2 TRBV24-1 CATSDLGGGTSGNTGELFF TGTGCCACCAGTGATCTGGGGGGCGGGACTAGCGGAAACACCGGGGAGCTGTTTTTT
TRBJ2-1 - TRBD2 TRBV7-6 CASSAGGGGLGQFF TGTGCCAGCAGCGCGGGCGGGGGGGGGCTAGGGCAGTTCTTC
TRBJ1-6 once TRBD1 TRBV10-3 CATQGGPLVGNSPLHF TGTGCCACCCAGGGGGGACCCCTCGTGGGTAATTCACCCCTCCACTTT
TRBJ1-2 - - TRBV12-3/TRBV12-4 CASSPSSPSGYTF TGTGCCAGCAGTCCGTCTAGTCCGAGCGGCTACACCTTC
TRBJ1-1 once TRBD1 TRBV9 CASSSHRGLNTEAFF TGTGCCAGCAGTTCCCACAGGGGTTTGAACACTGAAGCTTTCTTT
TRBJ1-1 - - TRBV5-6 CASSRGTATAFF TGTGCCAGCAGCCGGGGAACAGCCACGGCTTTCTTT
TRBJ1-2 - - TRBV27 CASSYDTNYGYTF TGTGCCAGCTCGTACGACACTAACTATGGCTACACCTTC